This paragraph reports one TCR beta chain. No antigen is known for it. The data originate from a study of Ad26.COV2.S vaccination and SARS-CoV-2 variants. Study-level points and caveats: The TCR-based breadth and depth measures might underestimate overall T cell responses. Vaccinees showed greater spike-specific TCR breadth than placebo recipients.

Only in-frame clones appear in the TCRdb table, and some are missing; sequencing was by immunoSEQ multiplex PCR. The sample consists of approximately 150,000 clones, roughly 85% of them appearing once. The CDR3 loop spans 14 amino acids. Germline V gives CDR1 LNHDA, CDR2 SQIVND (reference sequence). V lost 5 bases and J lost 3, with 14 bases in between. This TCR was recovered from a human donor who had recovered from COVID-19. The material was peripheral blood, obtained after recovery from COVID-19. The chain carries TRBV19 and TRBJ2-7; weak D call: TRBD1 (5 bases). The CDR3 region is CASSVLAGYYEQYF. Here the CDR3 DNA reads TGTGCCAGTAGTGTGTTGGCAGGGTACTACGAGCAGTACTTC.